This T cell receptor beta chain emerged from a study of T cells after yellow fever vaccination. Study information: SMART-Seq v4 Ultra Low Input served to prepare low-cell-number fractions.

This clonotype was detected only a few times. Its antigen is still unknown. CDR1 is DFQATT, CDR2 SNEGSKA, per germline (reference sequence). This CDR3 region has 11 residues. Trimming took off 5 bases at V and 5 bases at J, with 9 bases between the two ends. UMIs and a universal primer site were added when TCR cDNA was made by 5'RACE template switching. TCRdb re-analysed the 5' RACE reads in MiXCR, keeping a single row per CDR3 protein. The sample shows about 300,000 distinct CDR3 sequences, approximately 8% of them seen only once. Findings and caveats of the study: Reappearance after the booster was seen for most primary-vaccination clones, at 95% to 97% CD4 and around 88% CD8. Repertoires obtained by FACS sorting could include abundant clonotypes that entered as contaminants from the bulk population.

This sample comprised CD4+ T cells sorted from PBMCs, obtained 5 days after the yellow fever booster vaccination. The sequence was obtained from a man aged 18 to 29 who received the YFV17D yellow fever vaccine. The genes are TRBV20-1 and TRBJ2-5, with a weak D call TRBD2 (5 bases). CDR3 nucleotides: TGCAGTGCTGGAGGTTCTGAGACCCAGTACTTC. Translated, it gives CSAGGSETQYF.